The subject of this entry is one T cell receptor beta chain. With V trimmed by 4 bases and J by 4 bases, 15 bases remained unmatched. The CDR3 runs to 18 residues. CDR1 is SGHAT, CDR2 FQNNGV, per germline. Original methodology: Estimates of nucleated cell counts were drawn from the amplification of reference gene primers. The repertoire was sequenced with immunoSEQ multiplex PCR; TCRdb's copy has only in-frame clones and lacks some. The V and J calls and clone size are taken from that table; D and trimming were inferred from the DNA. The profile covers 250,000 to 300,000 clones, with approximately 86% appearing a single time and roughly 2% taken by the ten largest. The sample is drawn from a study of blood T cell repertoires in COVID-19. Study-level information: T cells, B-cell-depleted T cells, or PBMCs supplied cDNA or gDNA.

This chain links TRBV11-2 with TRBJ1-1, with 10 nucleotides matching TRBD1. The source material was peripheral blood. The sequence came from a woman aged 45-60 years who had recovered from COVID-19. The DNA of the CDR3 is TGTGCCAGCAGCTCCCGCTTGACAGGGGGCCTGCTGGGCACTGAAGCTTTCTTT. This sequence encodes CASSSRLTGGLLGTEAFF.